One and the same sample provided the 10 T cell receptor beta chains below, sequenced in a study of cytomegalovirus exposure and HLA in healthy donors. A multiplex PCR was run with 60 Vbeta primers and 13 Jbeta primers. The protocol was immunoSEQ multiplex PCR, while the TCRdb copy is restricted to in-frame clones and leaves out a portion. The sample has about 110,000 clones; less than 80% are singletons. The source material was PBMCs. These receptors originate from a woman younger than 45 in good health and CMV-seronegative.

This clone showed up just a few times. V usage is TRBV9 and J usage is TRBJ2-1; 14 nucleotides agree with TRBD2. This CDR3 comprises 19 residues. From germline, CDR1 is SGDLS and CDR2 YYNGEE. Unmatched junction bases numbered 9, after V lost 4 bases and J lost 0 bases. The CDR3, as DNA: TGTGCCAGCAGCATCGGGACTAGCGGGAGCCCTAGCTCCTACAATGAGCAGTTCTTC. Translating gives CASSIGTSGSPSSYNEQFF.

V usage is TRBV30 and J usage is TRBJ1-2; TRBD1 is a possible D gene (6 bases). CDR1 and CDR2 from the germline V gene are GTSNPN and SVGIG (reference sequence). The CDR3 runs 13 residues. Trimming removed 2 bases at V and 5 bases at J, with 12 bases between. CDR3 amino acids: CAWSPGTSYGYTF. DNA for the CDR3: TGTGCCTGGAGTCCCGGGACATCTTATGGCTACACCTTC.

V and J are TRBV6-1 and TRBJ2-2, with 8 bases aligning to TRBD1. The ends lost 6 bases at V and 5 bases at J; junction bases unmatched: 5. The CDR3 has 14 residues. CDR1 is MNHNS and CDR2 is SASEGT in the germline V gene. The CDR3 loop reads CASSRDRRTGELFF. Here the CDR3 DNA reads TGTGCCAGCAGCAGGGACAGGAGGACCGGGGAGCTGTTTTTT.

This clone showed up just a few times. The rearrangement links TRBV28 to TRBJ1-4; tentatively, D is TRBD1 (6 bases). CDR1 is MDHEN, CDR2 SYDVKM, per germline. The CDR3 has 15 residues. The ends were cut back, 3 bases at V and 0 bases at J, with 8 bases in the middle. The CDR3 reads CASSFTGTTNEKLFF. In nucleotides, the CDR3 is TGTGCCAGCAGTTTTACAGGGACAACTAATGAAAAACTGTTTTTT.

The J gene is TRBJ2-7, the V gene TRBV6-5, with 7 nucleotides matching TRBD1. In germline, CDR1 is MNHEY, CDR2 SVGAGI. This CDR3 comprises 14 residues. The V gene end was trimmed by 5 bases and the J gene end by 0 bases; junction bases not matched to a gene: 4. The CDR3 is CASSRTGVSYEQYF. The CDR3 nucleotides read TGTGCCAGCAGTAGGACAGGCGTCTCCTACGAGCAGTACTTC.

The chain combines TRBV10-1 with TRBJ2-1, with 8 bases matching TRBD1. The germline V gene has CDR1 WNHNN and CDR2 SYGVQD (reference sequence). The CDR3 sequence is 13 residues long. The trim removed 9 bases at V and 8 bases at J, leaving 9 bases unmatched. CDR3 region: CARPGQVDHEQFF. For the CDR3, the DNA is TGCGCCAGACCGGGACAGGTCGACCATGAGCAGTTCTTC.

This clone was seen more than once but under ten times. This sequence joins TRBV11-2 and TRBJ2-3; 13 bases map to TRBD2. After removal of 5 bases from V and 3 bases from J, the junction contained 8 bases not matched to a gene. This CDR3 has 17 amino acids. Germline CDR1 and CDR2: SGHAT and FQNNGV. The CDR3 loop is CASSARTSGRWTDTQYF. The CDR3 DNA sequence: TGTGCCAGCAGCGCCCGGACTAGCGGGAGATGGACAGATACGCAGTATTTT.

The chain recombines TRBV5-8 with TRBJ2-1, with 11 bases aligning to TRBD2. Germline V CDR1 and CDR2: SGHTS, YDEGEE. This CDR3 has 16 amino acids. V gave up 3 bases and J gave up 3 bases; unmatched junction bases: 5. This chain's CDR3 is CASSSGLADFYNEQFF. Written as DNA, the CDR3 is TGTGCCAGCAGCTCGGGACTAGCGGATTTCTACAATGAGCAGTTCTTC.

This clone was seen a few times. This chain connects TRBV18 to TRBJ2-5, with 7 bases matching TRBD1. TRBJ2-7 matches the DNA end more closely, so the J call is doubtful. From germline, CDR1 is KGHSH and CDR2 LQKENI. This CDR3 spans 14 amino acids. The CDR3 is CASSPFRDSYEQYF. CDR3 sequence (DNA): TGTGCCAGCTCACCCTTCCGGGACAGCTACGAGCAGTACTTC.

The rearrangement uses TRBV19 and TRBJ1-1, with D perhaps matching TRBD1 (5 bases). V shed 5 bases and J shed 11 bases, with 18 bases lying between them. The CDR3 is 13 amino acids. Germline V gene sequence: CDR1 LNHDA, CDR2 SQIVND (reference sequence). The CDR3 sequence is CASSGPGHSEAFF. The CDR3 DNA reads TGTGCCAGTAGTGGACCAGGGCACAGTGAGGCTTTCTTT.